This T cell receptor beta chain comes out of a study of identical twins. Each CDR3 protein is one row after TCRdb ran MiXCR on the 5' RACE reads. The table lists 400,000 to 500,000 distinct CDR3 sequences, around 20% of them singletons. The CDR3 is 18 amino acids. Germline V gene data show CDR1 as SGHTA and CDR2 as FQGNSA. V dropped 2 bases and J dropped 4; count of bases not matched to a gene: 9. The rearrangement links TRBV7-2 to TRBJ2-1; 12 bases are shared with TRBD2. The sample taken for sequencing was naive T cells sorted from blood. The clonotype originates from a man aged 50-59 years in good health. CDR3 region: CASSLSTSGRSRYNEQFF. The CDR3 nucleotides read TGTGCCAGCAGCTTATCGACTAGCGGGAGATCTAGGTACAATGAGCAGTTCTTC.